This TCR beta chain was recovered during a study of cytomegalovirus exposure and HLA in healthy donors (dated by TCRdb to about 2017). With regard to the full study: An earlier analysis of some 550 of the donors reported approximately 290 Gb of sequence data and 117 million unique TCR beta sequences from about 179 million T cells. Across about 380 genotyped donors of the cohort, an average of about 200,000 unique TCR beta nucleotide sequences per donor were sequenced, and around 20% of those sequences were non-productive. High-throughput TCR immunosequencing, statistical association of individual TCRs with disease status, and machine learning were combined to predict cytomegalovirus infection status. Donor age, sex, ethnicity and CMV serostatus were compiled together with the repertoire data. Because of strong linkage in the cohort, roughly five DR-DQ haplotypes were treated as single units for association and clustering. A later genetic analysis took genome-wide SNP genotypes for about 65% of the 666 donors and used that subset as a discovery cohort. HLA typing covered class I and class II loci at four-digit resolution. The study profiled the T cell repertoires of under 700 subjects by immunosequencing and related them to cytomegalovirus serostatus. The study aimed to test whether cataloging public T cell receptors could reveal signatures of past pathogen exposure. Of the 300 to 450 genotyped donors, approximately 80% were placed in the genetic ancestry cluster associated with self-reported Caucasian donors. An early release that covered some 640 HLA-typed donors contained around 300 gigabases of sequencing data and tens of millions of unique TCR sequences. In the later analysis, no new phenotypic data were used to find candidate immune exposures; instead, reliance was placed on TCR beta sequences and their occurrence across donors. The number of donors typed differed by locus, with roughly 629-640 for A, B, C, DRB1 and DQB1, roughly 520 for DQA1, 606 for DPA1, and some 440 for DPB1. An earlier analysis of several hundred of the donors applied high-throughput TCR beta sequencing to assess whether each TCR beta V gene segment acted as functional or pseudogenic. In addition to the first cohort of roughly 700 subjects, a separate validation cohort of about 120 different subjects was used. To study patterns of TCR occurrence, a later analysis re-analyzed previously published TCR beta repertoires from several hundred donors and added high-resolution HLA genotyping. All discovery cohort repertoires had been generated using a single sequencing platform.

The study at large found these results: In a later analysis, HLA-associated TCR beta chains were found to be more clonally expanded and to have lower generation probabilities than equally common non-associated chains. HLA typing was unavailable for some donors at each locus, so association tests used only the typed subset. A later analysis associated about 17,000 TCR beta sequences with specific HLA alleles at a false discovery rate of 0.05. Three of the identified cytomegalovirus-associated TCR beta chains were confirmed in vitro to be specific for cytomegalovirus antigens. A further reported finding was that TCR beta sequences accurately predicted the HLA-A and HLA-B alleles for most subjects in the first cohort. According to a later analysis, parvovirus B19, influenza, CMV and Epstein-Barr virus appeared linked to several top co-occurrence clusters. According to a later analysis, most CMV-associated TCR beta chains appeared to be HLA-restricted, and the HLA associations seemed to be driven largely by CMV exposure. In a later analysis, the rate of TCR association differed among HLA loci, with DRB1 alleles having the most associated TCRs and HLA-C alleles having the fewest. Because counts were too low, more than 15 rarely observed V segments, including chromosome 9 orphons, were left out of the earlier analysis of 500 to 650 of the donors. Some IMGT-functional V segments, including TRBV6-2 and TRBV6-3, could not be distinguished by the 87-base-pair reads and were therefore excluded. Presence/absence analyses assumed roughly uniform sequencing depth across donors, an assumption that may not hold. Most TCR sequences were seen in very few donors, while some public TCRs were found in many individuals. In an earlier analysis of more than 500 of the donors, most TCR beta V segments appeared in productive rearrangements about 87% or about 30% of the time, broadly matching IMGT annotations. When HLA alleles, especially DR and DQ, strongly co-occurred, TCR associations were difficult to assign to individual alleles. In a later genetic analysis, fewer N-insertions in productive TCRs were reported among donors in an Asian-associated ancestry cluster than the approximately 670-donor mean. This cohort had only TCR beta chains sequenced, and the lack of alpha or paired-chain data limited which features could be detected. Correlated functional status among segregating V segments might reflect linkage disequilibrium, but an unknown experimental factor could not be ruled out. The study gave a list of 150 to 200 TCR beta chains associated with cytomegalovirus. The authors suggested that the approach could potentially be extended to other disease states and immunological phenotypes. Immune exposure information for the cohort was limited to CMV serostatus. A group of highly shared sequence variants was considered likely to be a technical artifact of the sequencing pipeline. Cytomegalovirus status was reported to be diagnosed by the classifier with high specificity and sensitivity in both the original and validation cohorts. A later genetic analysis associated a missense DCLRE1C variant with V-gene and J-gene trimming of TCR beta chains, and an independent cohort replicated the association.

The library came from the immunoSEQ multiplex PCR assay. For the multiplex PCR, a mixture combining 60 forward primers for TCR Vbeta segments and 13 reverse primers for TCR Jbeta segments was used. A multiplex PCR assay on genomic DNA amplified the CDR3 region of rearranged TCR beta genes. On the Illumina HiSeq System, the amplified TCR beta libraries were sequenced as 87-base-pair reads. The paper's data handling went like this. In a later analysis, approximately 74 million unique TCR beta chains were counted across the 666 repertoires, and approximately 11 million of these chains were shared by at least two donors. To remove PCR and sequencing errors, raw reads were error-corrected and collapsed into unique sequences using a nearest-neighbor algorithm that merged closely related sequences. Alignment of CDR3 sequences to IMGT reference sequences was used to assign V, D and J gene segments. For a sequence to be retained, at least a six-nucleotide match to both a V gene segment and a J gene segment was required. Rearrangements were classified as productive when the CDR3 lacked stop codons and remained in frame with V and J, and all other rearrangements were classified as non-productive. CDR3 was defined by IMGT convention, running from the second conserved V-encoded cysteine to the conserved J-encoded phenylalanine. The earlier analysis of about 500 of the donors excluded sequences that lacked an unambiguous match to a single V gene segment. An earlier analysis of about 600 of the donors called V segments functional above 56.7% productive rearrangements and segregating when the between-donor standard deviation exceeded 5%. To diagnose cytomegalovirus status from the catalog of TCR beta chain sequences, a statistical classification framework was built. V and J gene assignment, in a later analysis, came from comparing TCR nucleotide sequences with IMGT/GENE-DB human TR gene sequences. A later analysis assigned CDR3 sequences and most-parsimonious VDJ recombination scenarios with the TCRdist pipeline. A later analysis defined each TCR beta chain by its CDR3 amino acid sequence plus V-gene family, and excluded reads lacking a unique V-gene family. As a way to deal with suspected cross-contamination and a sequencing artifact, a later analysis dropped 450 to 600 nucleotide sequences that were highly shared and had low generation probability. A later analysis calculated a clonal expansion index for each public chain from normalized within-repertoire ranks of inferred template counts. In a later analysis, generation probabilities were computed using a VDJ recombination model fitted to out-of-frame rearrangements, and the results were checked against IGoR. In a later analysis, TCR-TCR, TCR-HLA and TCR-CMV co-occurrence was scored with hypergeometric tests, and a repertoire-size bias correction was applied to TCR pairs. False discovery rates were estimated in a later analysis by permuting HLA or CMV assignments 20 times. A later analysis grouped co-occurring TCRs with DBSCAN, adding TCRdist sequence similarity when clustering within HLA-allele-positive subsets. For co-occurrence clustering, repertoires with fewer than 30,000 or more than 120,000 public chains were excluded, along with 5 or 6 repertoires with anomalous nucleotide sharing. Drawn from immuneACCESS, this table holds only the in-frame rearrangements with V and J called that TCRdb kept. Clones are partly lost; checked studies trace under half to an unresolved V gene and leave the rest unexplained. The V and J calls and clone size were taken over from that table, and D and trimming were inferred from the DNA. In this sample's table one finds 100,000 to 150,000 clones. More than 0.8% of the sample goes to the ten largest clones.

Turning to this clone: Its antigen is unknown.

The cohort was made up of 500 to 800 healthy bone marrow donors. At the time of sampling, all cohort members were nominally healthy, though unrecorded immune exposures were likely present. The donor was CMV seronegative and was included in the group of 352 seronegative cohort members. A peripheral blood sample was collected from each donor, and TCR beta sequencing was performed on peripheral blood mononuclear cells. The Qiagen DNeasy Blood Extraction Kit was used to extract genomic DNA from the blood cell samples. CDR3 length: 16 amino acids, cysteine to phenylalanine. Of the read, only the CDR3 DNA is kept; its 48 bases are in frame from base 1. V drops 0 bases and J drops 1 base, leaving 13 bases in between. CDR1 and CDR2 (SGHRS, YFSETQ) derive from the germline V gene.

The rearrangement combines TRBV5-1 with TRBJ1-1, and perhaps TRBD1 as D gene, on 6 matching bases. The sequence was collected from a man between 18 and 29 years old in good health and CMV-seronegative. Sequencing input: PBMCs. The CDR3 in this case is CASSLEAGHPNTEAFF. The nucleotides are TGCGCCAGCAGCTTGGAAGCGGGACACCCGAACACTGAAGCTTTCTTT.